Listed below are T cell receptor beta chains from one sample, sequenced in a study of T cell repertoires and HLA-DP antigens. The table came from immunoSEQ multiplex PCR; TCRdb's copy has only in-frame clones and leaves some out. The sample records approximately 89,000 clones, around nine tenths being singletons. The antigens for these receptors are not known. Sequenced input: CD4+ T cells from PBMCs. The receptors come from a man aged 50-60 years in good health and CMV-seronegative. Each CDR3 is given with its conserved first and last residue. Each record gives: clone size, V gene, D gene, J gene, CDR3 protein, CDR3 DNA. A D gene is named only where the DNA matches it firmly. Clone size is not always given. Where it is, it says once, few, many or a class for expanded clones.

.	TRBV5-1	TRBD2	TRBJ2-1	CASSSSTSGNTRWFF	TGCGCCAGCAGCTCGTCAACTAGCGGGAATACCCGATGGTTCTTC
few	TRBV4-2	TRBD2	TRBJ2-1	CASSQGGTRSDNEQFF	TGTGCCAGCAGCCAAGGCGGGACTAGGAGTGACAATGAGCAGTTCTTC
.	TRBV11-3	.	TRBJ2-3	CASKRGSTDTQYF	TGTGCCAGTAAGAGGGGTAGCACAGATACGCAGTATTTT
.	TRBV6-5	.	TRBJ1-2	CASSQDGDYGYTF	TGTGCCAGCAGTCAGGACGGGGACTATGGCTACACCTTC
.	TRBV30	TRBD2	TRBJ2-5	CAWSPGRAQETQYF	TGTGCCTGGAGTCCCGGGAGGGCCCAAGAGACCCAGTACTTC
.	TRBV19	.	TRBJ2-1	CASSMYVGGGYNEQFF	TGTGCCAGTAGTATGTATGTGGGAGGAGGCTACAATGAGCAGTTCTTC
.	TRBV2	TRBD1	TRBJ1-3	CASSEGTGRFSGNTIYF	TGTGCCAGCAGTGAAGGGACAGGCAGATTCTCTGGAAACACCATATATTTT
.	TRBV19	.	TRBJ2-7	CASSTGLSYEQYF	TGTGCCAGTAGTACCGGGCTCTCCTACGAGCAGTACTTC
few	TRBV29-1	.	TRBJ1-1	CSVVGTQASEAFF	TGCAGCGTTGTAGGGACTCAGGCTTCAGAAGCTTTCTTT
.	TRBV27	.	TRBJ1-2	CASSDLGSAGVASGYTF	TGTGCCAGCAGTGACCTGGGATCAGCAGGAGTAGCCTCTGGCTACACCTTC
.	TRBV5-3	.	TRBJ1-5	CARSPPEGGVNQPQHF	TGTGCCAGAAGCCCCCCCGAAGGAGGGGTCAATCAGCCCCAGCATTTT
.	TRBV5-1	.	TRBJ2-7	CASSLDRDEQYF	TGCGCCAGCAGCTTGGACAGGGACGAGCAGTACTTC
.	TRBV6-5	.	TRBJ1-2	CASSYSQTGNYGYTF	TGTGCCAGCAGTTACTCGCAAACAGGAAACTATGGCTACACCTTC
.	TRBV19	TRBD1	TRBJ2-1	CASSRNQGAQIGEQFF	TGTGCCAGTAGTAGGAACCAGGGGGCGCAGATTGGTGAGCAGTTCTTC
.	TRBV7-3	.	TRBJ1-6	CASSSGDYNSPLHF	TGTGCCAGCAGCTCAGGGGACTATAATTCACCCCTCCACTTT
.	TRBV7-2	.	TRBJ2-3	CASSLGGAVDTQYF	TGTGCCAGCAGCTTAGGGGGTGCGGTCGATACGCAGTATTTT
.	TRBV6-5	TRBD2	TRBJ2-1	CASLQRGGTYNEQFF	TGTGCCAGCTTGCAGCGGGGGGGTACTTACAATGAGCAGTTCTTC
.	TRBV4-3	.	TRBJ1-1	CASSQEKGAPRAFF	TGCGCCAGCAGCCAAGAGAAAGGGGCGCCGAGGGCTTTCTTT
once	TRBV20-1	.	TRBJ2-7	CSASLIYEQYF	TGCAGTGCTAGTTTAATCTACGAGCAGTACTTC
.	TRBV5-8	.	TRBJ2-7	CASSLGGPSSSSYEQYF	TGTGCCAGCAGCTTGGGAGGACCTTCTAGCAGCTCCTACGAGCAGTACTTC
once	TRBV2	TRBD1	TRBJ1-1	CASSPTGGRYTEAFF	TGTGCCAGCAGCCCCACAGGGGGCAGGTACACTGAAGCTTTCTTT
.	TRBV7-8	.	TRBJ1-5	CASSFQGRAFSNQPQHF	TGTGCCAGCAGCTTTCAGGGAAGGGCCTTTAGCAATCAGCCCCAGCATTTT
.	TRBV25-1	.	TRBJ2-1	CASSPTGTTSSYNEQFF	TGTGCCAGCAGTCCAACCGGGACAACGAGCTCCTACAATGAGCAGTTCTTC
.	TRBV5-1	TRBD1	TRBJ1-3	CASSRTGGNSGNTIYF	TGCGCCAGCAGCCGGACAGGGGGAAACTCTGGAAACACCATATATTTT
.	TRBV27	.	TRBJ1-5	CASSFGGLQPQHF	TGTGCCAGCAGTTTCGGGGGGCTTCAGCCCCAGCATTTT
.	TRBV5-4	TRBD2	TRBJ2-7	CASSLGTGGPYEQYF	TGTGCCAGCAGCTTGGGTACGGGGGGGCCCTACGAGCAGTACTTC
.	TRBV7-6	.	TRBJ1-1	CASSLRGQMNTEAFF	TGTGCCAGCAGCTTAAGAGGACAGATGAACACTGAAGCTTTCTTT
.	TRBV18	.	TRBJ2-1	CASSPRAGSYNEQFF	TGTGCCAGCTCACCGAGGGCAGGCTCCTACAATGAGCAGTTCTTC
.	TRBV28	.	TRBJ1-5	CATSSNQPQHF	TGTGCAACTTCTAGCAATCAGCCCCAGCATTTT
.	TRBV13	.	TRBJ2-7	CASSLGVTGQVSYEQYF	TGTGCCAGCAGCTTAGGGGTAACGGGACAAGTCTCCTACGAGCAGTACTTC
few	TRBV6-5	.	TRBJ2-2	CASGSWRTSTGELFF	TGTGCCAGCGGAAGTTGGCGGACGAGCACCGGGGAGCTGTTTTTT
.	TRBV7-9	TRBD2	TRBJ2-7	CASSYSTGTSPTYEQYF	TGTGCCAGCAGCTATAGTACGGGGACTAGCCCTACTTACGAGCAGTACTTC
.	TRBV11-1	.	TRBJ2-1	CASSLRQLNEQFF	TGTGCCAGCAGCTTACGACAGCTTAATGAGCAGTTCTTC
.	TRBV7-2	.	TRBJ2-5	CASSLGRIQETQYF	TGTGCCAGCAGCTTAGGACGGATACAAGAGACCCAGTACTTC
.	TRBV18	.	TRBJ2-1	CASSLAAESSYNEQFF	TGTGCCAGCTCCTTGGCAGCGGAGAGCTCCTACAATGAGCAGTTCTTC
.	TRBV7-2	TRBD2	TRBJ2-2	CASSLSGLAGGTNTGELFF	TGTGCCAGCAGCTTATCGGGACTAGCGGGGGGCACGAACACCGGGGAGCTGTTTTTT
.	TRBV14	.	TRBJ1-1	CASTYAGDTEAFF	TGTGCCAGCACGTACGCAGGGGACACTGAAGCTTTCTTT
.	TRBV7-2	TRBD1	TRBJ2-1	CASSTGQGTFYEQFF	TGTGCCAGCAGCACCGGACAGGGGACCTTTTATGAGCAGTTCTTC
.	TRBV19	.	TRBJ1-1	CASNQRENTEAFF	TGTGCCAGTAACCAAAGGGAGAACACTGAAGCTTTCTTT
once	TRBV27	.	TRBJ2-3	CASGEPNGGTDTQYF	TGTGCCAGCGGGGAGCCGAATGGGGGCACAGATACGCAGTATTTT
few	TRBV5-4	.	TRBJ1-2	CASSNGPVYGYTF	TGTGCCAGCAGCAATGGACCGGTATATGGCTACACCTTC
.	TRBV7-9	.	TRBJ2-7	CASSLVRGDEQYF	TGTGCCAGCAGCTTAGTCCGCGGGGACGAGCAGTACTTC
.	TRBV7-8	.	TRBJ1-2	CASSLDGRNYGYTF	TGTGCCAGCAGCTTAGATGGCAGAAACTATGGCTACACCTTC
.	TRBV2	TRBD1	TRBJ1-4	CASRGDRGRDEKLFF	TGTGCCAGCAGGGGGGACAGGGGGCGGGATGAAAAACTGTTTTTT
.	TRBV11-2	TRBD2	TRBJ2-1	CASSTGTSSEQFF	TGTGCCAGCAGCACCGGGACTAGCTCCGAGCAGTTCTTC
.	TRBV11-1	.	TRBJ2-7	CASSFPPQNEQYF	TGTGCCAGCAGCTTTCCACCGCAGAACGAGCAGTACTTC
.	TRBV6-6	TRBD1	TRBJ1-1	CASRGQRPLNTEAFF	TGTGCCAGCAGGGGACAGCGCCCTTTGAACACTGAAGCTTTCTTT
.	TRBV11-3	.	TRBJ1-1	CASSLGGVDTEAFF	TGTGCCAGCAGCTTAGGGGGGGTGGACACTGAAGCTTTCTTT
.	TRBV28	.	TRBJ2-5	CASSSTNGETQYF	TGTGCCAGCAGTTCCACTAATGGGGAGACCCAGTACTTC
.	TRBV6-1	.	TRBJ1-5	CASSEGAGTWQPQHF	TGTGCCAGCAGTGAGGGGGCCGGTACGTGGCAGCCCCAGCATTTT
.	TRBV28	.	TRBJ1-6	CASSLFARSSYNSPLHF	TGTGCCAGCAGTTTATTTGCCAGGAGCTCCTATAATTCACCCCTCCACTTT
.	TRBV27	TRBD2	TRBJ2-7	CASSRTSGTWNEQYF	TGTGCCAGCAGCCGGACTAGCGGGACCTGGAACGAGCAGTACTTC
few	TRBV18	TRBD1	TRBJ1-2	CASSPGTGNLGYTF	TGTGCCAGCTCACCAGGGACAGGGAACCTTGGCTACACCTTC
.	TRBV7-6	.	TRBJ2-7	CASSPRTAYEQYF	TGTGCCAGCAGCCCTCGGACAGCTTACGAGCAGTACTTC
.	TRBV19	TRBD1	TRBJ1-1	CASRVDRVNTEAFF	TGTGCCAGTAGGGTAGACAGGGTGAACACTGAAGCTTTCTTT
.	TRBV19	TRBD2	TRBJ2-1	CASSIWAGGYNEQFF	TGTGCCAGTAGTATATGGGCGGGAGGGTACAATGAGCAGTTCTTC
.	TRBV7-2	.	TRBJ2-5	CASSLVSGETQYF	TGTGCCAGCAGCTTAGTTTCTGGGGAGACCCAGTACTTC
.	TRBV4-2	.	TRBJ1-5	CASSQQDIAQYNQPQHF	TGTGCCAGCAGCCAACAAGATATCGCGCAGTACAATCAGCCCCAGCATTTT
once	TRBV7-9	TRBD2	TRBJ2-3	CASSRGGAGLDTQYF	TGTGCCAGCAGCCGCGGGGGGGCCGGGTTAGATACGCAGTATTTT